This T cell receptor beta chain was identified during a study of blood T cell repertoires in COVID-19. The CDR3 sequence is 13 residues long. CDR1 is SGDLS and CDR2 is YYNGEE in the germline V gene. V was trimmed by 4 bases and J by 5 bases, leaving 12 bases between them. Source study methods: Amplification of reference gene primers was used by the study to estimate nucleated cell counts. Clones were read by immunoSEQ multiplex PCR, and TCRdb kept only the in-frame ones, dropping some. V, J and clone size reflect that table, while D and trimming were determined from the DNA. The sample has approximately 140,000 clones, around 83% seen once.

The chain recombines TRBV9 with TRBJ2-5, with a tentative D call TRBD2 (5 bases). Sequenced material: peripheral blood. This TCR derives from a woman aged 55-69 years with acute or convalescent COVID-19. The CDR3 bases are TGTGCCAGCAGCTCCCGACTATTGGAGACCCAGTACTTC. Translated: CASSSRLLETQYF.